The clone carrying this TCR beta chain was detected a few times. V lost 3 bases, J lost 3 bases, and 9 bases lay in between. Germline lookup yields CDR1 ENHRY and CDR2 SYGVKD. This CDR3 has 13 residues. This record comes from a study of blood T cell repertoires in COVID-19. As for the study in general: Some COVID-19 samples were acute and others convalescent; all came from the United States, Italy and Spain. Nucleic acid was either cDNA or gDNA, and it came from T cells, B-cell-depleted T cells, or PBMCs.

Method: immunoSEQ multiplex PCR; TCRdb's copy keeps in-frame clones and lacks some. The table shows under 500,000 clones, with around nine tenths occurring only once. Cohorts were based on clinical histories the participants reported. This sequence originates from a woman aged 18 to 35 with acute COVID-19. The source material was PBMCs or T cells enriched from blood (not recorded which). This chain connects TRBV10-3 to TRBJ2-7; a possible D gene is TRBD1 (5 bases). The CDR3 is CAISEQEYYEQYF. The CDR3 DNA follows: TGTGCCATCAGTGAACAGGAGTACTACGAGCAGTACTTC.